This TCR beta chain was documented in a study of T cells in Graves' hyperthyroidism and ophthalmopathy. Authors of the study amplified TCR beta CDR3 regions from RNA transcripts. The HTBI primer set drove a first-round RT-PCR of the TCR CDR3. TCRdb re-called the multiplex PCR reads through MiXCR, storing one row per CDR3 protein. The repertoire has around 340,000 distinct CDR3 sequences, approximately 17% of them found once; the top ten carry 33%. This CDR3 has 14 residues. Germline V gene data show CDR1 as DFQATT and CDR2 as SNEGSKA (reference sequence). Deletions cut 6 bases from V and 2 bases from J, with 17 bases between. Ten or more counts support this clonotype. Stable disease denoted Graves' hyperthyroidism without ophthalmopathy progression within 18 months. Uncontrolled infection, other autoimmune disease, pregnancy or lactation disqualified patients from enrolment.

The source is a man younger than 40 with Graves' hyperthyroidism. Sequencing input: blood. The V and J genes are TRBV20-1 and TRBJ2-7, with D maybe TRBD1 (6 bases). CDR3 in amino acids: CSAPIGTLTYEQYF. The CDR3 nucleotides are TGCAGTGCCCCAATAGGGACACTCACCTACGAGCAGTACTTC.